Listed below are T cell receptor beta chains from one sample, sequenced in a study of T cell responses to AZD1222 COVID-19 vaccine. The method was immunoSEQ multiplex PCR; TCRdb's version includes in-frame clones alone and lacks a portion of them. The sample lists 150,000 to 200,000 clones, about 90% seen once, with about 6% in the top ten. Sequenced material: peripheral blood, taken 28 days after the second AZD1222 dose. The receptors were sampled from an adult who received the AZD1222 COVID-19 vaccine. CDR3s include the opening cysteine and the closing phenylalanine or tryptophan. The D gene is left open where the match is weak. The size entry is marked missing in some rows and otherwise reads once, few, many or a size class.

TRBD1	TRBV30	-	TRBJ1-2	CAWSVRTGVGGYTF	TGTGCCTGGAGTGTCAGGACAGGGGTAGGGGGCTACACCTTC
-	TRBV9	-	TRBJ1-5	CASSVEGFSNQPQHF	TGTGCCAGCAGCGTAGAAGGGTTTAGCAATCAGCCCCAGCATTTT
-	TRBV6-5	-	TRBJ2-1	CASSPGLANNEQFF	TGTGCCAGCTCCCCGGGGCTAGCGAACAATGAGCAGTTCTTC
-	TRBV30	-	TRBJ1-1	CAWSVLSPNTEAFF	TGTGCCTGGAGTGTTCTTTCTCCGAACACTGAAGCTTTCTTT
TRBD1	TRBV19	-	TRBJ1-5	CASSLFPGGSNQPQHF	TGTGCCAGTAGTTTGTTCCCAGGGGGTAGCAATCAGCCCCAGCATTTT
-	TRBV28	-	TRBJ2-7	CASTGGRDEQYF	TGTGCCAGCACCGGGGGAAGGGACGAGCAGTACTTC
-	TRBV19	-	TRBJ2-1	CASTPSASSYNEQFF	TGTGCCAGTACCCCTTCGGCGAGCTCCTACAATGAGCAGTTCTTC
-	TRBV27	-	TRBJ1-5	CASRPGLDSNQPQHF	TGTGCCAGCAGGCCCGGATTGGATAGCAATCAGCCCCAGCATTTT
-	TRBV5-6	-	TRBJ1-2	CASSTKGGGYTF	TGTGCCAGCAGCACAAAGGGGGGTGGCTACACCTTC
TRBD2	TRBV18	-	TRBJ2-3	CASSRRTSGNSPDTQYF	TGTGCCAGCTCACGGAGGACTAGCGGGAATAGTCCCGATACGCAGTATTTT
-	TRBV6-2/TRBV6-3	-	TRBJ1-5	CASSQVSGSGNQPQHF	TGTGCCAGCAGTCAGGTTTCGGGCAGCGGCAATCAGCCCCAGCATTTT
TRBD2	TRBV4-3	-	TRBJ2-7	CASSPGLAGVEEQYF	TGCGCCAGCAGCCCGGGACTAGCGGGAGTGGAAGAGCAGTACTTC
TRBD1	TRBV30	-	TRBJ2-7	CAWSVGNRGSYEQYF	TGTGCCTGGAGTGTAGGGAACAGGGGAAGCTACGAGCAGTACTTC
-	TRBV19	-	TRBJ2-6	CASSVLQAGANVLTF	TGTGCCAGTAGTGTACTTCAAGCTGGGGCCAACGTCCTGACTTTC
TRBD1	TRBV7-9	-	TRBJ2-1	CASSLSTGNEQFF	TGTGCCAGCAGCCTCTCGACAGGGAATGAGCAGTTCTTC
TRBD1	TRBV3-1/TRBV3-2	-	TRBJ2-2	CASSQAGGDTGELFF	TGTGCCAGCAGCCAAGCAGGGGGCGATACCGGGGAGCTGTTTTTT
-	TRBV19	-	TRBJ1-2	CASSSGLVGYTF	TGTGCCAGCTCCTCGGGTTTGGTGGGCTACACCTTC
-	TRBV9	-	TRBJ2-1	CASSVAQGYTAYNEQFF	TGTGCCAGCAGCGTAGCTCAGGGTTATACGGCCTACAATGAGCAGTTCTTC
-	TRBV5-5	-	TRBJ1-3	CASSRGTEYSGNTIYF	TGTGCCAGCAGCCGTGGGACGGAATACTCTGGAAACACCATATATTTT
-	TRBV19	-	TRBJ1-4	CASRARRATNEKLFF	TGTGCCAGTAGGGCGAGACGGGCAACTAATGAAAAACTGTTTTTT
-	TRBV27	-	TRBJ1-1	CASRRGGVGGTEAFF	TGTGCCAGCAGGAGGGGGGGGGTAGGAGGTACTGAAGCTTTCTTT
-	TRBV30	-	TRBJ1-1	CAWSPPAPGAFF	TGTGCCTGGAGTCCGCCGGCCCCAGGCGCTTTCTTT
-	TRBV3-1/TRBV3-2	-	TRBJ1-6	CASTPGSYNSPLHF	TGTGCCAGCACCCCCGGCTCCTATAATTCACCCCTCCACTTT
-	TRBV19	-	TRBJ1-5	CASSIVGRPDQPQHF	TGTGCCAGTAGTATAGTGGGACGGCCCGATCAGCCCCAGCATTTT
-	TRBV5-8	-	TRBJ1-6	CASSTGASSYNSPLHF	TGTGCCAGCAGCACCGGGGCGAGCTCCTATAATTCACCCCTCCACTTT
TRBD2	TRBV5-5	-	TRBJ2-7	CASSLDPGLGYEQYF	TGTGCCAGCAGCTTGGATCCCGGACTAGGCTACGAGCAGTACTTC
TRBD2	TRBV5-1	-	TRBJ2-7	CASSEGTSGNEQYF	TGCGCCAGCAGCGAGGGGACTAGCGGGAACGAGCAGTACTTC
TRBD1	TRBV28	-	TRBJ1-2	CASRTPDRVDSYTF	TGTGCCAGCAGAACTCCGGACAGGGTTGATAGCTACACCTTC
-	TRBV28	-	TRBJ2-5	CASSFFGPRLTQYF	TGTGCCAGCAGTTTTTTTGGACCTAGGCTGACCCAGTACTTC
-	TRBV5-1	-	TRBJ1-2	CASSFNYGYTF	TGCGCCAGCAGCTTTAACTATGGCTACACCTTC
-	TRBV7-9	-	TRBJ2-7	CASSPALGVSYEQYF	TGTGCCAGCAGCCCCGCCCTCGGAGTATCCTACGAGCAGTACTTC
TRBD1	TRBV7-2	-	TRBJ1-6	CASSLYRTGLDNSPLHF	TGTGCCAGCAGCCTTTATCGGACAGGGTTAGATAATTCACCCCTCCACTTT
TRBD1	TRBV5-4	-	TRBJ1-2	CASSVGQGATGYGYTF	TGTGCCAGCAGCGTGGGACAGGGGGCGACGGGCTATGGCTACACCTTC
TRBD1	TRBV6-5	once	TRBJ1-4	CASSTGTATNEKLFF	TGTGCCAGCAGTACTGGGACAGCAACTAATGAAAAACTGTTTTTT
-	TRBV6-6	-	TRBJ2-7	CASTLLDSTYEQYF	TGTGCCAGCACCCTTCTTGACAGTACCTACGAGCAGTACTTC
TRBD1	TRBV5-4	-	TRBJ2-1	CASSSYRGRVNEQFF	TGTGCCAGCAGCTCCTACAGGGGGCGTGTCAATGAGCAGTTCTTC
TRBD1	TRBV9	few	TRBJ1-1	CASGTGPNTEAFF	TGTGCCAGCGGGACAGGACCGAACACTGAAGCTTTCTTT
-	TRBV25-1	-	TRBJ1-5	CASSPRGEGSNQPQHF	TGTGCCAGCAGCCCCAGGGGAGAGGGATCTAATCAGCCCCAGCATTTT
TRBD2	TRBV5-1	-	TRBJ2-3	CASSLGTSGYTDTQYF	TGCGCCAGCAGCTTGGGGACTAGCGGGTACACAGATACGCAGTATTTT
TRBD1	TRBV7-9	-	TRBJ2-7	CASSNRDRGPEQYF	TGTGCCAGCAGTAACCGGGACAGGGGGCCCGAGCAGTACTTC
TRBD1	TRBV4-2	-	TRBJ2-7	CASSQAAFSPGQGYEQYF	TGTGCCAGCAGCCAAGCCGCGTTCTCCCCGGGACAGGGTTACGAGCAGTACTTC
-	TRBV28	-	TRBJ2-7	CASTFTGSFYEQYF	TGTGCCAGCACCTTTACAGGGAGTTTCTACGAGCAGTACTTC
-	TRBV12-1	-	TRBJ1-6	CASSFARPLDNSPLHF	TGTGCCAGCAGCTTTGCGAGGCCTCTGGATAATTCACCCCTCCACTTT
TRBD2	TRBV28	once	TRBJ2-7	CASSGPKRGGREQYF	TGTGCCAGCAGCGGGCCTAAGCGGGGGGGCCGGGAGCAGTACTTC
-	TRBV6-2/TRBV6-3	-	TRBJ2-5	CASSLEPSSGGETQYF	TGTGCCAGCAGTTTGGAACCTTCGTCGGGCGGGGAGACCCAGTACTTC
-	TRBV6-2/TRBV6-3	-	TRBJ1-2	CASSYPGLSYGYTF	TGTGCCAGCAGTTACCCGGGACTGAGCTATGGCTACACCTTC
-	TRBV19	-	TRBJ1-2	CASSIARQSNYGYTF	TGTGCCAGTAGTATAGCCCGACAGTCTAACTATGGCTACACCTTC
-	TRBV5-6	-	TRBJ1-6	CASSLSGNSPLHF	TGTGCCAGCAGCCTATCGGGCAATTCACCCCTCCACTTT
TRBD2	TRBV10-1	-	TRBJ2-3	CASSDSGLAGLGGTDTQYF	TGCGCCAGCAGTGATTCGGGACTAGCGGGCCTCGGCGGCACAGATACGCAGTATTTT
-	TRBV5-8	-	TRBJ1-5	CASSSLAGYSNQPQHF	TGTGCCAGCAGCTCCCTGGCCGGTTATAGCAATCAGCCCCAGCATTTT
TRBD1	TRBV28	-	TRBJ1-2	CASSPGTGANYGYTF	TGTGCCAGCAGTCCGGGGACAGGGGCTAACTATGGCTACACCTTC
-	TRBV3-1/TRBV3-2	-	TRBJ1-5	CASSARGVSNQPQHF	TGTGCCAGCAGCGCCCGGGGAGTTAGCAATCAGCCCCAGCATTTT